This TCR beta chain emerged from a study of cytomegalovirus exposure and HLA in healthy donors. General study findings and limits: The CMV antigen specificity of three CMV-associated chains was confirmed through in vitro analysis. The study labeled 150 to 200 TCR beta chains cytomegalovirus-associated.

TCRdb's copy holds only in-frame clones and misses some; the assay was immunoSEQ multiplex PCR. The repertoire consists of 220,000 or so clones, with around 80% occurring once and the leading ten covering over 12%. A 120-subject validation cohort, separate from the roughly 670-subject first cohort, supplied the donors. This CDR3 contains 14 residues. CDR1 is MNHNY and CDR2 is SVGAGI in the germline V gene (reference sequence). The V end lost 6 bases, the J end lost 6 bases, and 15 bases lay between the germline ends. In the case of this clone: Its specificity is unknown.

What was sequenced was PBMCs. The gene calls are TRBV6-6 and TRBJ2-4; D perhaps matches TRBD2 (5 bases). The receptor's source is a woman between 25 and 40 years old in good health and CMV-seropositive. The CDR3 here is CASSFDLGRNIQYF. CDR3 in DNA: TGTGCCAGCAGCTTCGACTTAGGGAGAAACATTCAGTACTTC.